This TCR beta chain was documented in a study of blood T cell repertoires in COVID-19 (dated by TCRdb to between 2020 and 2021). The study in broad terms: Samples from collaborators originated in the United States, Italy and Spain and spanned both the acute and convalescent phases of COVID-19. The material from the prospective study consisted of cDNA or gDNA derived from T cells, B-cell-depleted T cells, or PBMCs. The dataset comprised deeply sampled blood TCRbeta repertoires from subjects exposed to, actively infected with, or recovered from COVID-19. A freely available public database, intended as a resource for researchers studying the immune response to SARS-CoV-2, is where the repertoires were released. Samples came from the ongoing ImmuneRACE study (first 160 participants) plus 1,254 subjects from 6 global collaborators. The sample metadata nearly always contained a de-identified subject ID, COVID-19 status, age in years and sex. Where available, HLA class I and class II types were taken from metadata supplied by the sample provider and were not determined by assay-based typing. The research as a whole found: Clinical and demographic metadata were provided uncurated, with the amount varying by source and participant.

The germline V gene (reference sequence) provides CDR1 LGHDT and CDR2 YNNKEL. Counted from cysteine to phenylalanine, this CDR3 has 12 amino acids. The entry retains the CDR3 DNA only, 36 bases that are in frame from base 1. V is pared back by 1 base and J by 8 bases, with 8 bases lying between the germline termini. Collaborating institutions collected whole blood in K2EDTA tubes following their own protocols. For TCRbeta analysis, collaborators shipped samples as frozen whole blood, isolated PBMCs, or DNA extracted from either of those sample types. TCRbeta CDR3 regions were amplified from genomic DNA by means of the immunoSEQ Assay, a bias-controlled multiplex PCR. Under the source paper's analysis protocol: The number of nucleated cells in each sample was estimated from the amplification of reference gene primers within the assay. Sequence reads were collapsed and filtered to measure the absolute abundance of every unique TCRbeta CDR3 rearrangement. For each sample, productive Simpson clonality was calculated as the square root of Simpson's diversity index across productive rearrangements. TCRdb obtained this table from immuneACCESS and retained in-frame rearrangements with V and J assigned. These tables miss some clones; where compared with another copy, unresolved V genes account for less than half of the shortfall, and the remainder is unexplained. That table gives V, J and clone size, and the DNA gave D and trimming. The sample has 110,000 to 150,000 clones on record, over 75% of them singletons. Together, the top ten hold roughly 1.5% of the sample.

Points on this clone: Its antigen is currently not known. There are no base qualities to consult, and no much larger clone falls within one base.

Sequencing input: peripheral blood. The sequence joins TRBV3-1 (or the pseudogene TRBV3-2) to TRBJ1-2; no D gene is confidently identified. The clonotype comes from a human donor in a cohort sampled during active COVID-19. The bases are TGTGCCAGCAGCCAAGCATGGAGGGGCTACACCTTC. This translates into CASSQAWRGYTF.